This TCR beta chain is from a study of blood T cell repertoires in COVID-19. Study-wide background: COVID-19 samples collected from the United States, Italy and Spain covered acute and convalescent phases.

From germline, CDR1 is WNHNN and CDR2 SYGVQD (reference sequence). The length of the CDR3 is 13 residues. Trimming removed 6 bases at V and 6 bases at J, with 14 bases between. In assigning cohorts, the study relied on participant-reported clinical history. Recovery meant two consecutive negative NP/OP PCR tests, professional clearance, or resolved symptoms. Study processing details: Nucleated cell counts were estimated from reference gene primer amplification. Generated by immunoSEQ multiplex PCR, the TCRdb table keeps only in-frame clones and is missing some. That table gives V, J and clone size, and the DNA gave D and trimming. The sample carries 250,000 to 300,000 clones, approximately 89% recorded once.

The TCR was taken from a woman aged 55-69 years who had recovered from COVID-19. The sequencing sample was made of PBMCs or T cells enriched from blood (not recorded which). The J gene is TRBJ1-2, the V gene TRBV10-1; D possibly corresponds to TRBD1 (5 bases). The CDR3 spells CASSSLRGHGYTF. The CDR3, as DNA: TGCGCCAGCAGCAGCCTTAGGGGCCATGGCTACACCTTC.